Reported below is one T cell receptor beta chain. Its target is not known. Assay: immunoSEQ multiplex PCR; the TCRdb copy retains only in-frame clones and omits some. The sample holds 2,500,000 or so clones, over 85% seen once. Trimming at V came to 0 bases and at J to 1 base, leaving 3 bases not matched to a gene. The CDR3 totals 16 residues. Germline CDR1 and CDR2: SGDLS and YYNGEE. This specimen comes from a study of shared clonotypes between healthy human individuals. As for the study in general: With ages of 18 to 49, the donors were two women and three men. Overall study results and limits: Across a handful of donors, naive CD4 shared around 5.1%, naive CD8 under 4%, memory CD4 about 2.5%, memory CD8 0.4% to 0.5%. Estimated richness was generally greater in naive than memory subsets. The expectation was that sequencing depth would affect clonotype sharing among donors.

The sequencing sample was made of naive CD4+ T cells from PBMCs. As to subset: CD45RA+ positively selected. This sequence originates from a man between 18 and 29 years old in good health. Some clones in this sample may be carry-over from other donors' samples. The chain joins TRBV9 to TRBJ2-1; 8 nucleotides line up with TRBD1. CDR3 sequence reads: CASSVGTGGSYNEQFF. CDR3 DNA sequence: TGTGCCAGCAGCGTAGGTACAGGGGGTTCCTACAATGAGCAGTTCTTC.